These 3 T cell receptor beta chains were all obtained from the same sample, sequenced in a study of cytomegalovirus exposure and HLA in healthy donors. The repertoire was sequenced with immunoSEQ multiplex PCR; TCRdb's copy has only in-frame clones and lacks some. The table lists over 150,000 clones, around 85% of them singletons. The material sequenced was PBMCs. Every receptor here comes from a man aged 18 to 30 in good health and CMV-seropositive.

The chain employs TRBV28 and TRBJ2-7; 7 bases are a match to TRBD1. The germline CDR1 and CDR2 sequences are MDHEN and SYDVKM. The CDR3 is 12 amino acids. J lost 4 bases, V lost 6 bases, and 3 bases had no gene match. The CDR3 protein is CASSQGEYEQYF. Written as DNA, the CDR3 is TGTGCCAGCAGCCAGGGGGAATACGAGCAGTACTTC.

This clone was seen a few times. The V gene is TRBV7-3, the J gene TRBJ2-3; 12 nucleotides line up with TRBD1. This CDR3 spans 15 amino acids. Germline V CDR1 and CDR2: SGHTA, FQGTGA. With V trimmed by 5 bases and J by 7 bases, 7 bases remained unmatched. CDR3 sequence reads: CASSPGTGGLNTQYF. CDR3 DNA sequence: TGTGCCAGCAGCCCTGGGACAGGGGGCCTCAATACGCAGTATTTT.

The gene calls are TRBV4-2 and TRBJ2-3; 9 bases line up with TRBD2. The ends lost 0 bases at V and 3 bases at J; junction bases unmatched: 10. CDR3 length equals 18 residues. Looked up from germline, CDR1 is LGHNA and CDR2 is YNFKEQ. DNA for the CDR3: TGTGCCAGCAGCCAAGATCTTTACCGCGGGGGGGCAACAGATACGCAGTATTTT. Translating it yields CASSQDLYRGGATDTQYF.